Shown below are 29 T cell receptor beta chains from a single sample sequenced in a study of shared clonotypes between healthy human individuals. Sequencing was performed with immunoSEQ multiplex PCR; in TCRdb, only in-frame clones are kept and a portion is missing. Found here are about 1.1 million clones, more than 75% of them singletons; the top ten hold more than 0.5%. Sequences were obtained from memory CD4+ T cells from PBMCs. Subset noted: CD45RA-negative fraction. Receptor source: a man aged 18-30 years in good health. Some clones in this sample may be carry-over from other donors' samples.

This clone was detected once. V is TRBV7-6 and J is TRBJ2-3, with D uncertain. The length of the CDR3 is 14 residues. The V gene lost 0 bases and the J gene lost 3 bases, with 7 bases spanning the gap. CDR1 and CDR2 from the germline V gene are SGHVS and FNYEAQ. This CDR3 is CASSLAPATDTQYF. DNA of the CDR3: TGTGCCAGCAGCTTAGCGCCGGCAACAGATACGCAGTATTTT.

The gene calls are TRBV6-1 and TRBJ1-4; D remains unclear. Germline assignment: CDR1 MNHNS and CDR2 SASEGT. The length of the CDR3 is 14 residues. V was trimmed by 0 bases and J by 4 bases, leaving 6 bases between them. This CDR3 is CASSEARDNEKLFF. CDR3 nucleotides: TGTGCCAGCAGTGAAGCGAGAGATAATGAAAAACTGTTTTTT.

V is TRBV18 and J is TRBJ1-2, with 8 bases matching TRBD1. Germline values: CDR1 KGHSH, CDR2 LQKENI. The CDR3 is made up of 17 amino acids. The ends lost 0 bases at V and 2 bases at J; junction bases unmatched: 8. The CDR3 DNA follows: TGTGCCAGCTCACCACCACGCCGACAGGGGACCAACTATGGCTACACCTTC. Its protein is CASSPPRRQGTNYGYTF.

V and J are TRBV11-2 and TRBJ1-3; no clear D. From germline, CDR1 is SGHAT and CDR2 FQNNGV. CDR3 size: 15 residues. V lost 5 bases and J lost 5, with 16 bases in between. The CDR3 bases are TGTGCCAGCAGCCCCGAGGCCTTCGGAAGAAACACCATATATTTT. Encoded protein: CASSPEAFGRNTIYF.

The rearrangement uses TRBV9 and TRBJ2-5; tentative D call: TRBD1 (8 bases). V lost 3 bases and J lost 5, with 17 bases in between. Looked up from germline, CDR1 is SGDLS and CDR2 is YYNGEE. This CDR3 is built from 15 residues. The DNA of the CDR3 is TGTGCCAGCAGCGGAGAACAGGGGGGGATGGAGACCCAGTACTTC. It yields the protein CASSGEQGGMETQYF.

The chain couples TRBV11-2 to TRBJ2-7; TRBD2 aligns across 7 bases. After removal of 5 bases from V and 6 bases from J, the junction contained 7 bases not matched to a gene. This CDR3 has 13 residues. CDR1 is SGHAT, CDR2 FQNNGV, per germline. As DNA, the CDR3 is TGTGCCAGCAGCCTGAGGGAGCGGGGCGAGCAGTACTTC. Translation: CASSLRERGEQYF.

This clone appeared a single time. The chain carries TRBV18 and TRBJ2-2; perhaps TRBD1 as D (7 bases). Trimming left V 6 bases short and J 3 bases short, with 14 bases between. Germline V CDR1 and CDR2: KGHSH, LQKENI. The CDR3 contains 15 residues. CDR3 loop: CASSPRRGDTGELFF. The CDR3 region has the DNA TGTGCCAGCTCTCCCCGCAGGGGGGACACCGGGGAGCTGTTTTTT.

V usage is TRBV4-3 and J usage is TRBJ2-7, with 7 bases that match TRBD1. CDR3 size: 15 residues. Germline lookup yields CDR1 LGHNA and CDR2 YSLEER. V lost 0 bases, J lost 5 bases, and 7 bases stayed unmatched. The CDR3 DNA reads TGCGCCAGCAGCCAAGATTGGGGACAGTTGAACGAGCAGTACTTC. The encoded protein is CASSQDWGQLNEQYF.

In regard to this clone: The same CDR3 is also encoded by other DNA sequences in this sample. The genes are TRBV5-4 and TRBJ2-7, with a tentative D call TRBD2 (5 bases). V shed 0 bases and J shed 4 bases, with 5 bases lying between them. The CDR3 has 12 amino acids. Germline loops: CDR1 SGHNT, CDR2 YYREEE (reference sequence). DNA for the CDR3: TGTGCCAGCAGCTTGGGGAGGTACGAGCAGTACTTC. Translated, it gives CASSLGRYEQYF.

With regard to this clone: A read error may produce the germline difference seen at one junction end. V is TRBV7-2 and J is TRBJ2-1; no reliable D call. Looked up from germline, CDR1 is SGHTA and CDR2 is FQGNSA. CDR3 size: 13 residues. In nucleotides, the CDR3 is TGTGCCAGCAACCAATTCCAGGAGACGGCCACGCTCTTC. It is translated as CASNQFQETATLF.

The chain links TRBV7-9 to TRBJ2-5; no clear D. Germline CDR1 SEHNR, CDR2 FQNEAQ (reference sequence). V lost 2 bases and J 1 base, leaving 8 bases between the germline ends. CDR3 size: 14 residues. The CDR3 DNA follows: TGTGCCAGCAGCTTAACCCGGTTCCAAGAGACCCAGTACTTC. Translated, it gives CASSLTRFQETQYF.

V gene TRBV6-5 combines with J gene TRBJ2-5, with 9 nucleotides matching TRBD1. Trimming took 7 bases from V and 5 from J; bases not matched to a gene: 5. CDR1 is MNHEY, CDR2 SVGAGI, per germline. The CDR3 has 13 residues. This CDR3 reads CASTGQGRETQYF. The CDR3 DNA reads TGTGCCAGCACCGGACAGGGGCGGGAGACCCAGTACTTC.

The V gene is TRBV5-6, the J gene TRBJ2-3; no clear D. Germline-derived CDR1 and CDR2 are SGHDT and YYEEEE. The germline V and J ends were trimmed by 2 bases and 9 bases, with 13 bases remaining between them. The CDR3 length is 13 residues. CDR3 sequence: CASSLRPPVTQYF. CDR3 coding DNA: TGTGCCAGCAGCTTACGACCTCCGGTCACGCAGTATTTT.

The chain recombines TRBV28 with TRBJ2-6; tentative D call: TRBD1 (5 bases). The CDR3 runs 15 residues. The V gene lost 5 bases and the J gene lost 4 bases, with 12 bases spanning the gap. Germline V lookup: CDR1 MDHEN, CDR2 SYDVKM. The CDR3 DNA follows: TGTGCCAGCAGTACTACAGGTTCCGGGGCCAACGTCCTGACTTTC. Amino acids: CASSTTGSGANVLTF.

The chain combines TRBV29-1 with TRBJ2-3; D remains ambiguous. This CDR3 is 13 amino acids long. Germline values: CDR1 SQVTM, CDR2 ANQGSEA. V lost 7 bases and J 8 bases, leaving 19 bases between the germline ends. DNA for the CDR3: TGCAGCGCACTTATCCCCGGGCGAGCTACGCAGTATTTT. Translation gives CSALIPGRATQYF.

The rearrangement uses TRBV28 and TRBJ2-5; TRBD1 might be the D (6 bases). Germline CDR1 reads MDHEN; CDR2 reads SYDVKM. V lost 8 bases, J lost 3 bases, and 13 bases lay in between. This CDR3 is 13 amino acids long. CDR3 residues: CASVGAGEETQYF. CDR3 bases: TGTGCCAGCGTGGGGGCAGGGGAAGAGACCCAGTACTTC.

The chain employs TRBV4-1 and TRBJ1-1, with 8 bases fitting TRBD1. Per the germline V gene, CDR1 is MGHRA and CDR2 is YSYEKL. The CDR3 length is 15 residues. J lost 4 bases, V lost 4 bases, and 8 bases had no gene match. The CDR3 is CASSLGTGGSTEAFF. The CDR3 DNA follows: TGCGCCAGCAGCCTAGGGACAGGAGGGAGCACTGAAGCTTTCTTT.

The chain employs TRBV28 and TRBJ2-7; no definite D call. V shed 0 bases and J shed 0 bases, with 6 bases lying between them. Germline V gene sequence: CDR1 MDHEN, CDR2 SYDVKM. The CDR3 has 14 residues. CDR3 in DNA: TGTGCCAGCAGTTTATGGGGCATCTCCTACGAGCAGTACTTC. It yields the protein CASSLWGISYEQYF. Full variable domain (remainder filled in from reference TRBV28 and TRBJ2-7): DVKVTQSSRYLVKRTGEKVFLECVQDMDHENMFWYRQDPGLGLRLIYFSYDVKMKEKGDIPEGYSVSREKKERFSLILESASTNQTSMYLCASSLWGISYEQYFGPGTRLTVT.

This clone showed up just once. The chain uses TRBV28 and TRBJ2-4; D gene unclear. Deletions cut 2 bases from V and 0 bases from J, with 17 bases between. The germline gives CDR1 MDHEN, CDR2 SYDVKM. This CDR3 has 18 residues. In nucleotides, the CDR3 is TGTGCCAGCAGTTTAGGGATCCAGGCCTACTTAGCCAAAAACATTCAGTACTTC. Its translation: CASSLGIQAYLAKNIQYF.

This clone was observed a few times. CDR3: CASSRQGLGQNTEAFF. The CDR3 DNA is TGTGCCAGCAGTCGACAGGGTTTGGGGCAAAACACTGAAGCTTTCTTT. The chain couples TRBV2 to TRBJ1-1; 7 bases are a match to TRBD1. From germline, CDR1 is SNHLY and CDR2 FYNNEI. The CDR3 contains 16 residues. V shed 5 bases and J 2 bases; nucleotides not matched to a gene: 11.

The V call is TRBV28, the J call TRBJ2-2, with D possibly matching TRBD2 (5 bases). The CDR3 spans 14 residues. Trimming left V 3 bases short and J 6 bases short, with 11 bases between. Germline V gene data show CDR1 as MDHEN and CDR2 as SYDVKM. The CDR3 region has the DNA TGTGCCAGCAGTTTCTCGGGCGGGCCCGGGGAGCTGTTTTTT. This sequence encodes CASSFSGGPGELFF.

The chain carries TRBV29-1 and TRBJ1-6, with D possibly being TRBD1 (5 bases). Germline CDR1 SQVTM, CDR2 ANQGSEA. CDR3 length equals 13 residues. The germline V and J ends were trimmed by 6 bases and 8 bases, with 14 bases remaining between them. CDR3 amino acids: CSVLPRDDSPLHF. The DNA of the CDR3 is TGCAGCGTCCTACCAAGGGACGATTCACCCCTCCACTTT. Full variable domain (remainder filled in from reference TRBV29-1 and TRBJ1-6): SAVISQKPSRDICQRGTSLTIQCQVDSQVTMMFWYRQQPGQSLTLIATANQGSEATYESGFVIDKFPISRPNLTFSTLTVSNMSPEDSSIYLCSVLPRDDSPLHFGNGTRLTVT.

The chain is built from TRBV10-3 and TRBJ1-1, with 10 bases lining up with TRBD1. This CDR3 is 15 amino acids long. Germline CDR1 reads ENHRY; CDR2 reads SYGVKD. V lost 4 bases to trimming and J lost 5 bases; unmatched junction nucleotides: 7. CDR3 nucleotide sequence: TGTGCCATCAGTGGCAGACAGGGGGCGCGAACTGAAGCTTTCTTT. Translating it yields CAISGRQGARTEAFF.

The rearrangement links TRBV5-1 to TRBJ1-1; 11 bases match TRBD1. This CDR3 spans 15 amino acids. Trimming cost V 2 bases and J 6 bases; bases outside gene matches: 6. Germline lookup yields CDR1 SGHRS and CDR2 YFSETQ. The CDR3 region is CASSFRDRGSPEAFF. The CDR3 bases are TGCGCCAGCAGCTTCCGGGACAGGGGGTCCCCTGAAGCTTTCTTT.

This clone was counted only a few times. This rearrangement joins TRBV18 to TRBJ2-7, with D maybe TRBD2 (6 bases). The CDR3 runs 13 residues. In germline, CDR1 is KGHSH, CDR2 LQKENI. Trimming shortened V by 5 bases and J by 4 bases, and 12 bases separated the two germline ends. This CDR3 reads CASSKSREYEQYF. CDR3 in DNA: TGTGCCAGCTCAAAAAGCCGGGAGTACGAGCAGTACTTC.

The chain joins TRBV7-2 to TRBJ2-4; maybe TRBD1 (6 bases). V shed 3 bases and J shed 7 bases, with 13 bases lying between them. Germline values: CDR1 SGHTA, CDR2 FQGNSA. The CDR3 is made up of 14 amino acids. This chain's CDR3 is CASSFFRDNNIQYF. CDR3 bases: TGTGCCAGCAGCTTCTTCCGGGACAACAACATTCAGTACTTC.

The chain joins TRBV7-6 to TRBJ2-7, with 9 bases fitting TRBD1. The length of the CDR3 is 13 residues. After removal of 4 bases from V and 7 bases from J, the junction contained 5 bases not matched to a gene. Germline CDR1 is SGHVS and CDR2 is FNYEAQ. The CDR3 reads CASSSGQGWEQYF. DNA for the CDR3: TGTGCCAGCAGCTCTGGACAGGGGTGGGAGCAGTACTTC.

This clone was counted between two and nine times. V usage is TRBV30 and J usage is TRBJ1-1; TRBD1 might be the D (5 bases). Trimming took 4 bases from V and 1 from J, leaving 16 bases between them. The CDR3 is 15 amino acids. Germline CDR1 reads GTSNPN; CDR2 reads SVGIG (reference sequence). In DNA, the CDR3 is TGTGCCTGGATTCCGCGGGGCCGCCAGAACACTGAAGCTTTCTTT. Protein product: CAWIPRGRQNTEAFF.

This clone showed up just a few times. This sequence joins TRBV7-9 and TRBJ1-1; TRBD1 is a possible D gene (5 bases). Germline lookup yields CDR1 SEHNR and CDR2 FQNEAQ (reference sequence). There are 13 residues in the CDR3. Trimming removed 3 bases from V and 3 bases from J, with 8 bases in between. The CDR3 loop reads CASSFQQDTEAFF. The CDR3 bases are TGTGCCAGCAGCTTTCAACAGGACACTGAAGCTTTCTTT.